Each of the 5 T cell receptor beta chains below was sequenced from the same sample in a study of T cell repertoires in cytomegalovirus infection. TCRdb analysed the reads with MiXCR anew, one entry per CDR3 protein. The sample has around 900,000 distinct CDR3 sequences, 30% to 40% seen once. No antigen has been identified for these receptors. The material sequenced was cultured CD8+ T cells from PBMCs, taken from culture after CMV antigen stimulation. The receptor source for this set is a human donor in good health (CMV status not recorded). Some clones in this sample may be carry-over from other donors' samples.

The table lists this clonotype with a few counts. The chain recombines TRBV5-4 with TRBJ2-7; 11 bases line up with TRBD2. From germline, CDR1 is SGHNT and CDR2 YYREEE (reference sequence). The junction had 8 bases not matched to a gene; V was cut back by 0 bases and J by 6 bases. The CDR3 sequence is 16 residues long. The CDR3 DNA reads as TGTGCCAGCAGCTTGGAGAGTCTGACTAGCGGGGCCGAGCAGTACTTC. As protein: CASSLESLTSGAEQYF.

The rearrangement joins TRBV29-1 to TRBJ2-3, with 9 bases fitting TRBD1. This CDR3 is 14 amino acids long. The V gene end was trimmed by 4 bases and the J gene end by 2 bases; junction bases not matched to a gene: 4. Germline V lookup: CDR1 SQVTM, CDR2 ANQGSEA. This CDR3 is CSVAGTGLTDTQYF. The CDR3 coding sequence is TGCAGCGTTGCGGGGACAGGGCTCACAGATACGCAGTATTTT.

This clonotype was detected many times. The CDR3 nucleotides are TGTGCCAGCAGCATCCCAGGTGACACAGATACGCAGTATTTT. Protein sequence: CASSIPGDTDTQYF. V and J are TRBV7-2 and TRBJ2-3; no clear D gene. From germline, CDR1 is SGHTA and CDR2 FQGNSA. This CDR3 has 14 amino acids. Trimming removed 5 bases from V and 2 bases from J, with 11 bases in between. Using reference TRBV7-2 and TRBJ2-3 for the parts outside the CDR3, the full variable domain is GAGVSQSPSNKVTEKGKDVELRCDPISGHTALYWYRQSLGQGLEFLIYFQGNSAPDKSGLPSDRFSAERTGGSVSTLTIQRTQQEDSAVYLCASSIPGDTDTQYFGPGTRLTVL.

This clonotype was picked up a small number of times. The CDR3 bases are TGTGCCAGCAGCCTCGCAGGGGGCACGTATAATGAAAAACTGTTTTTT. Its protein product is CASSLAGGTYNEKLFF. The rearrangement uses TRBV11-2 and TRBJ1-4, with 8 bases identical to TRBD1. Germline CDR1 and CDR2: SGHAT and FQNNGV. The CDR3 extends over 16 amino acids. After removal of 5 bases from V and 4 bases from J, the junction contained 9 bases not matched to a gene.

This chain uses TRBV19 with TRBJ1-1; unclear D gene. Looked up from germline, CDR1 is LNHDA and CDR2 is SQIVND (reference sequence). V was trimmed by 7 bases and J by 5 bases, leaving 14 bases between them. The CDR3 spans 13 residues. The CDR3: CASNPEGYTEAFF. In nucleotides, the CDR3 is TGTGCCAGTAACCCCGAGGGATATACTGAAGCTTTCTTT.